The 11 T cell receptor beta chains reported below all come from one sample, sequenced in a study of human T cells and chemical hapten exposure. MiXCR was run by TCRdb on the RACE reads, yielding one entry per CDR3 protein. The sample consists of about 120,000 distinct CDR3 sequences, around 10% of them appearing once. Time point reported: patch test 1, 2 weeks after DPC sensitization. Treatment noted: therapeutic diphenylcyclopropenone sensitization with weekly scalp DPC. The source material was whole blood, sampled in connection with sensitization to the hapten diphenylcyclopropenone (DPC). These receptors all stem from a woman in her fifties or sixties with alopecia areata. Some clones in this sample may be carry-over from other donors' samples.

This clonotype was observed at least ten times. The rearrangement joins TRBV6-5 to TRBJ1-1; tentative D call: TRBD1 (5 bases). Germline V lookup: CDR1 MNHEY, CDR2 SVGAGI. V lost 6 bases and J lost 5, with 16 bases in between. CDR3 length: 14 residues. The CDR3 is CASSSGTVGTEAFF. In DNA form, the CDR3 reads TGTGCCAGCAGCTCCGGGACGGTCGGGACTGAAGCTTTCTTT.

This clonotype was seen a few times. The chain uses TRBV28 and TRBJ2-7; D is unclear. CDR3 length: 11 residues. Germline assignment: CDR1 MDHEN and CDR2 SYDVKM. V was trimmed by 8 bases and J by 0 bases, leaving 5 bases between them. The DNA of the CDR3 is TGTGCCAGCCTAAACTCCTACGAGCAGTACTTC. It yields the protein CASLNSYEQYF. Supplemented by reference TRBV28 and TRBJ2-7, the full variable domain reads DVKVTQSSRYLVKRTGEKVFLECVQDMDHENMFWYRQDPGLGLRLIYFSYDVKMKEKGDIPEGYSVSREKKERFSLILESASTNQTSMYLCASLNSYEQYFGPGTRLTVT.

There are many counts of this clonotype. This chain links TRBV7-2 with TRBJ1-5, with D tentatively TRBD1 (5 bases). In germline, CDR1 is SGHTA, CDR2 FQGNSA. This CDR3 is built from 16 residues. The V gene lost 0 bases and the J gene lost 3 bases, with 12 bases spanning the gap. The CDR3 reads CASSLAGVQINQPQHF. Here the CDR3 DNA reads TGTGCCAGCAGCTTAGCAGGGGTCCAAATCAATCAGCCCCAGCATTTT.

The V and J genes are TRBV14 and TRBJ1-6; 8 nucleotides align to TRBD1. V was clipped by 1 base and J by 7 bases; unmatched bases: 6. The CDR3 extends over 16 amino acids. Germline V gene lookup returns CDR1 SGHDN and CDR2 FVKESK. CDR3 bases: TGTGCCAGCAGCCAAGGGACAGGGTGGAGCAATTCACCCCTCCACTTT. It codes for CASSQGTGWSNSPLHF.

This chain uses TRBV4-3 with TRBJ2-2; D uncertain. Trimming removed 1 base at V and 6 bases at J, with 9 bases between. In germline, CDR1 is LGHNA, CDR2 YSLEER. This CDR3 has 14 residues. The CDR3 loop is CASSQAGGAGELFF. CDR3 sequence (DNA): TGCGCCAGCAGCCAAGCTGGTGGGGCCGGGGAGCTGTTTTTT.

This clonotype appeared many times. CDR3 nucleotides: TGTGCCAGCAGGTCCGGGACCGTCCTATCTGGGGCCAACGTCCTGACTTTC. Translated: CASRSGTVLSGANVLTF. This chain connects TRBV7-9 to TRBJ2-6; perhaps D is TRBD1 or TRBD2 (5 bases each). The V gene's germline CDR1 is SEHNR and CDR2 FQNEAQ (reference sequence). V gave up 6 bases and J gave up 1 base, with 16 bases separating them. The CDR3 totals 17 residues. Filled out from reference TRBV7-9 and TRBJ2-6, the complete variable domain reads DTGVSQNPRHKITKRGQNVTFRCDPISEHNRLYWYRQTLGQGPEFLTYFQNEAQLEKSRLLSDRFSAERPKGSFSTLEIQRTEQGDSAMYLCASRSGTVLSGANVLTFGAGSRLTVL.

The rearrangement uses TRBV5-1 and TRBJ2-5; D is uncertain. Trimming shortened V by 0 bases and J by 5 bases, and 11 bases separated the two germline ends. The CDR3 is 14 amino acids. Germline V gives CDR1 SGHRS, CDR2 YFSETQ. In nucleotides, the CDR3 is TGCGCCAGCAGCTTGGGGGGATCTCAGGAGACCCAGTACTTC. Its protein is CASSLGGSQETQYF.

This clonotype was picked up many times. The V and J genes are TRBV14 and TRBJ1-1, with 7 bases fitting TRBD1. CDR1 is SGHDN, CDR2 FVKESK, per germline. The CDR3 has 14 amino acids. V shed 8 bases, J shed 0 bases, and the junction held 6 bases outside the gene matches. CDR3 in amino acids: CASAQGRMNTEAFF. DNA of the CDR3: TGTGCCAGCGCACAGGGGCGGATGAACACTGAAGCTTTCTTT.

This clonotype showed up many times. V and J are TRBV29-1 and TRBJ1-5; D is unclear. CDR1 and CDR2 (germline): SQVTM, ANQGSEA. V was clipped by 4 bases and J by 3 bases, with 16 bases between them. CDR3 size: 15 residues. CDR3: CSVAGSSAFNQPQHF. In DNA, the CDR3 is TGCAGCGTTGCAGGCTCTTCGGCCTTCAATCAGCCCCAGCATTTT.

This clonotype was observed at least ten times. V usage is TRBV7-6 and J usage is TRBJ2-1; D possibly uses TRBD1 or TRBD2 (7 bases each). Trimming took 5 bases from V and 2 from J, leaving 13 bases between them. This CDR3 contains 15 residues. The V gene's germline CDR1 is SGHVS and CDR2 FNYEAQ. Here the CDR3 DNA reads TGTGCCAGCAGCCTCAGGGGGGGGCCCTACAATGAGCAGTTCTTC. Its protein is CASSLRGGPYNEQFF.

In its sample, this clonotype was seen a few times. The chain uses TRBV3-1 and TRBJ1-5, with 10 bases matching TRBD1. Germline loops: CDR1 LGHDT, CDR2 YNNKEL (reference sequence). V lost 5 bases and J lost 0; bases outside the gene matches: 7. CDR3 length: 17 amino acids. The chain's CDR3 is CASSDRQGAYSNQPQHF. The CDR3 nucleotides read TGTGCCAGCAGCGACAGACAGGGGGCTTATAGCAATCAGCCCCAGCATTTT.